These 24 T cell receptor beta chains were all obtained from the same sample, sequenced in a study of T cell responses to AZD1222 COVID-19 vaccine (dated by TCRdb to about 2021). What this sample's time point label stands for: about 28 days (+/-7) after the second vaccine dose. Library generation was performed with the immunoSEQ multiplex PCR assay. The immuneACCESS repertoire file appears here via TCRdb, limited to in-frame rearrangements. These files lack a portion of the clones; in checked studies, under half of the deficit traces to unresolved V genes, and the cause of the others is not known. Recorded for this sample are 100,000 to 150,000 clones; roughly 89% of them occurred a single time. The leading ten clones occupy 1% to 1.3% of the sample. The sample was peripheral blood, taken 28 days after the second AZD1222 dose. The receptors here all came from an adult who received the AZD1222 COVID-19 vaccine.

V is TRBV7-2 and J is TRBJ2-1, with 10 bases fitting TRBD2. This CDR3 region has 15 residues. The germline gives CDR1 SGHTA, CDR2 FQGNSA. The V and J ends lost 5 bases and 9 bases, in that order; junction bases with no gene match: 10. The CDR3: CASSLLAGRDPEQFF. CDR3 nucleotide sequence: TGTGCCAGCAGCCTACTAGCGGGACGAGATCCTGAGCAGTTCTTC.

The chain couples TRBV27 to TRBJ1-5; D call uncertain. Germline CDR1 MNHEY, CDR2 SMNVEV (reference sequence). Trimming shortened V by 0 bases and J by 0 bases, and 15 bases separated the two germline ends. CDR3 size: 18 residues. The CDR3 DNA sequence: TGTGCCAGCAGTTTATCGCCCAAAAGTGGTGATAGCAATCAGCCCCAGCATTTT. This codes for CASSLSPKSGDSNQPQHF.

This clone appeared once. The CDR3 spells CASSLAGVNNEQFF. CDR3 in DNA: TGTGCCAGCAGCTTAGCGGGGGTAAACAATGAGCAGTTCTTC. The V and J genes are TRBV11-2 and TRBJ2-1; D is perhaps TRBD2 (6 bases). The CDR3 covers 14 residues. V gave up 1 base and J gave up 5 bases, with 9 bases separating them. Germline V gene data show CDR1 as SGHAT and CDR2 as FQNNGV.

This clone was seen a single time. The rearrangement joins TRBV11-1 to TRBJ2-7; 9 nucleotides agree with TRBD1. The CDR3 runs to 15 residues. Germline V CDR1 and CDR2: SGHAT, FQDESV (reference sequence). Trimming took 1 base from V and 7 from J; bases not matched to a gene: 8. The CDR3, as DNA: TGTGCCAGCAGCTTAGACTACAGGGGGCTGAGGGAGCAGTACTTC. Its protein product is CASSLDYRGLREQYF.

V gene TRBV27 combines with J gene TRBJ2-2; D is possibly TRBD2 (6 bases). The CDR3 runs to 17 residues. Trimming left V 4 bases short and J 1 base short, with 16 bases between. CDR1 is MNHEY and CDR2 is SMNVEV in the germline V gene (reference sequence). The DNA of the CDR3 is TGTGCCAGCAGTTCAGCCTCCGGGAGAATGAACACCGGGGAGCTGTTTTTT. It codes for CASSSASGRMNTGELFF.

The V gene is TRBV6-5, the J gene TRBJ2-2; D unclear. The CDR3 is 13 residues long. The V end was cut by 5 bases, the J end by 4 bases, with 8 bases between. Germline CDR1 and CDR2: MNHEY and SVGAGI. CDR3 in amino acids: CASSTKATGELFF. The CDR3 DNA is TGTGCCAGCAGTACAAAGGCCACCGGGGAGCTGTTTTTT.

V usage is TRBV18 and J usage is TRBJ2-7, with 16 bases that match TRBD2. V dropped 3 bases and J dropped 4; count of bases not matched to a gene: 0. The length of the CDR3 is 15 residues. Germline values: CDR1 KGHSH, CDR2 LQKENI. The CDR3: CASSPGLAGGYEQYF. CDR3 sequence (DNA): TGTGCCAGCTCACCGGGACTAGCGGGAGGGTACGAGCAGTACTTC.

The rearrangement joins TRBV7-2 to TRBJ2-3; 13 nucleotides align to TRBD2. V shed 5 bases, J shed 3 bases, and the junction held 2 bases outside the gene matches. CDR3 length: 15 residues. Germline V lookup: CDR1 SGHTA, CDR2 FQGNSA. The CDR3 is CASSRTSGRTDTQYF. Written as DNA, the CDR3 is TGTGCCAGCAGCCGGACTAGCGGGAGAACAGATACGCAGTATTTT.

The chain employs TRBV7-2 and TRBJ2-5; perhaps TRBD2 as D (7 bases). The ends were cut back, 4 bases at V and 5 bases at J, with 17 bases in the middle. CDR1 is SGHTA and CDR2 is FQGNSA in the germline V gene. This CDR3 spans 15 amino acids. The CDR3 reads CASSSWGGRGETQYF. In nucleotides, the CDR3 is TGTGCCAGCAGCTCGTGGGGGGGGCGAGGGGAGACCCAGTACTTC.

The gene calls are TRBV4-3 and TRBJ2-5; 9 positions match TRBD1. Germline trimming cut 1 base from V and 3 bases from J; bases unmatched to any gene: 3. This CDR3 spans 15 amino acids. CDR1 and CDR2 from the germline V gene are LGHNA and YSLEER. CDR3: CASSQGDRAKETQYF. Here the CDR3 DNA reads TGCGCCAGCAGCCAAGGGGACAGGGCGAAAGAGACCCAGTACTTC.

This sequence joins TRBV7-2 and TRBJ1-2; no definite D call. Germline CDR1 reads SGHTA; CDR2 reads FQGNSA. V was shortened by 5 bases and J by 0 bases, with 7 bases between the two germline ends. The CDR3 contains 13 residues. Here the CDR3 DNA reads TGTGCCAGCAGCCAAGGACCTAACTATGGCTACACCTTC. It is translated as CASSQGPNYGYTF.

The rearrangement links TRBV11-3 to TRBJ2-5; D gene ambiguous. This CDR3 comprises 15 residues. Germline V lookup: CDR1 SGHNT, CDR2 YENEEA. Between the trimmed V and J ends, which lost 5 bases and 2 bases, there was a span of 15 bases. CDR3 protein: CASSEQWTLQETQYF. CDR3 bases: TGTGCCAGCAGCGAACAGTGGACCTTACAAGAGACCCAGTACTTC. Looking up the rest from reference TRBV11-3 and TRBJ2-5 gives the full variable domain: EAGVVQSPRYKIIEKKQPVAFWCNPISGHNTLYWYLQNLGQGPELLIRYENEEAVDDSQLPKDRFSAERLKGVDSTLKIQPAELGDSAVYLCASSEQWTLQETQYFGPGTRLLVL.

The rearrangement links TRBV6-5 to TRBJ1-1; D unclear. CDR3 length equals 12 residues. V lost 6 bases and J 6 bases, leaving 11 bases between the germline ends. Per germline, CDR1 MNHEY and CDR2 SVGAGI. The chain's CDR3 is CASSSSWAEAFF. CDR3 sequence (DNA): TGTGCCAGCAGCTCCAGTTGGGCTGAAGCTTTCTTT.

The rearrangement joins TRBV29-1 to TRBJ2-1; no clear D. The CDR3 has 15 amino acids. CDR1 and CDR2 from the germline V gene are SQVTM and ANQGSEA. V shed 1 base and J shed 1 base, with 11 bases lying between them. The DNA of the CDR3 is TGCAGCGTTGAAGGTCCTCCCCGATCCTACAATGAGCAGTTCTTC. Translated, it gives CSVEGPPRSYNEQFF.

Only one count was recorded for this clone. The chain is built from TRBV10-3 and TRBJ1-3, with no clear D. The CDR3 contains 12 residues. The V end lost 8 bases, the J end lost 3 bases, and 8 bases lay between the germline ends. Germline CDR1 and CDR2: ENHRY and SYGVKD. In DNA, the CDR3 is TGTGCCATCGAGGCAGATGGAAACACCATATATTTT. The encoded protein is CAIEADGNTIYF.

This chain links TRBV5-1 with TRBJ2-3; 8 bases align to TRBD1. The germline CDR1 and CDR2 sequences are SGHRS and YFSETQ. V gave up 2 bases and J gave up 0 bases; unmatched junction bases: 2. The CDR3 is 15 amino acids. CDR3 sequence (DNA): TGCGCCAGCAGCTTCACAGGGGGAAGCACAGATACGCAGTATTTT. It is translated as CASSFTGGSTDTQYF.

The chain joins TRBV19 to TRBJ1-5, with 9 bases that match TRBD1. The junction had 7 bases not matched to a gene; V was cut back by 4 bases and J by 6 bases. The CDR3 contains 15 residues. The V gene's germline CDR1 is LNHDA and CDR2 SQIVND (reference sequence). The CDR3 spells CASSTPGQGTQPQHF. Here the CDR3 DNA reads TGTGCCAGTAGTACGCCGGGACAGGGAACTCAGCCCCAGCATTTT.

The CDR3 nucleotides are TGTGCCAGCAGTTATACCGACAGGGGTTCGGATACGCAGTATTTT. Translating it yields CASSYTDRGSDTQYF. This chain links TRBV6-2 or TRBV6-3 with TRBJ2-3; 8 bases align to TRBD1. Germline assignment: CDR1 MNHEY and CDR2 SVGEGT. V shed 3 bases and J 6 bases; nucleotides not matched to a gene: 8. There are 15 residues in the CDR3.

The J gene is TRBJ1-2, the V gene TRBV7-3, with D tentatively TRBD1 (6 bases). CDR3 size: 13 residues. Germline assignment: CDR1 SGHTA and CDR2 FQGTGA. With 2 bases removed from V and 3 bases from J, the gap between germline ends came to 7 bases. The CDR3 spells CASSLGGDYGYTF. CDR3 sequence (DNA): TGTGCCAGCAGCTTAGGGGGCGACTATGGCTACACCTTC.

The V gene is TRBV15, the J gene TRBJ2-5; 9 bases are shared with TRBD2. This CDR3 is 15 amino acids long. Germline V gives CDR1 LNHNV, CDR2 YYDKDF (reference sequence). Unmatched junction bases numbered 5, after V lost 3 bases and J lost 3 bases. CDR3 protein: CATSRGLAEEETQYF. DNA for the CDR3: TGTGCCACCAGCAGGGGACTAGCCGAGGAAGAGACCCAGTACTTC.

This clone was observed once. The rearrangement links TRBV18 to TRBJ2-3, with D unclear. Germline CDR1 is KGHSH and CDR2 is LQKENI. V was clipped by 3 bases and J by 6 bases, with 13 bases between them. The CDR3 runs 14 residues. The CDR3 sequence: CASSPLLDGDTQYF. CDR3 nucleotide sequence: TGTGCCAGCTCACCTTTACTGGACGGGGATACGCAGTATTTT.

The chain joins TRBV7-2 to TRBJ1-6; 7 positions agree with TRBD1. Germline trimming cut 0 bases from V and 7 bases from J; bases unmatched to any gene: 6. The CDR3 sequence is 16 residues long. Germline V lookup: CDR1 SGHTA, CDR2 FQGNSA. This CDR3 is CASSLAGDRINSPLHF. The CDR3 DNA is TGTGCCAGCAGCTTAGCTGGGGACAGAATCAATTCACCCCTCCACTTT. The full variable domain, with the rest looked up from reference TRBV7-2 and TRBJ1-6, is GAGVSQSPSNKVTEKGKDVELRCDPISGHTALYWYRQSLGQGLEFLIYFQGNSAPDKSGLPSDRFSAERTGGSVSTLTIQRTQQEDSAVYLCASSLAGDRINSPLHFGNGTRLTVT.

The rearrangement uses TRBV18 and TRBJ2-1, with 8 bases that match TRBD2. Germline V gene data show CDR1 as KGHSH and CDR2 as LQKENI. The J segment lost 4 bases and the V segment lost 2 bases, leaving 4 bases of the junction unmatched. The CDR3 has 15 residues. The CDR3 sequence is CASSPYSGVYNEQFF. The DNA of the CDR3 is TGTGCCAGCTCACCATATAGCGGGGTGTACAATGAGCAGTTCTTC.

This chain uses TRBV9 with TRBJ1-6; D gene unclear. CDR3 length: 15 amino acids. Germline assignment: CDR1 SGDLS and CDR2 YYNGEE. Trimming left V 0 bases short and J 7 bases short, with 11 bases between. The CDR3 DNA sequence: TGTGCCAGCAGCGTAGAGCCGGAGGGCAATTCACCCCTCCACTTT. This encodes CASSVEPEGNSPLHF.